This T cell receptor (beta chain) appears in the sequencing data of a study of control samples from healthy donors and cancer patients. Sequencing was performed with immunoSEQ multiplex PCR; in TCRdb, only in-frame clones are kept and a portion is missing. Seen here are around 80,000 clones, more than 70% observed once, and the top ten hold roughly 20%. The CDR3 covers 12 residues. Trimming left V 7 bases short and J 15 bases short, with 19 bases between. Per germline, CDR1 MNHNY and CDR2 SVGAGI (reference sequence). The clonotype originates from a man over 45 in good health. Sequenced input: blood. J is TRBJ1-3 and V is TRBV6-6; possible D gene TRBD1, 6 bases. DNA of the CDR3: TGTGCCAGCAACCAAGGGGGGGGTTACCCATATTTT. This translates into CASNQGGGYPYF.